This T cell receptor (beta chain) was identified during a study of blood T cells in healthy people across ages. A second PCR, run for roughly 7 to 12 cycles, used a sample-barcoded 5' primer plus a J-beta primer mix. MiXCR was run by TCRdb on the 5' RACE reads, yielding one entry per CDR3 protein. The sample carries just over 800,000 distinct CDR3 sequences, 62% recorded once. Trimming pared 0 bases from V and 4 bases from J, leaving 6 bases between. The CDR3 is 13 residues long. Germline lookup yields CDR1 LNHNV and CDR2 YYDKDF (reference sequence). This TCR came from a man aged 25 to 40 in good health. The specimen sequenced was blood. The chain has TRBV15 and TRBJ2-5; D is unclear. The CDR3 reads CATSRDYRETQYF. CDR3 DNA sequence: TGTGCCACCAGCAGAGATTATAGAGAGACCCAGTACTTC.